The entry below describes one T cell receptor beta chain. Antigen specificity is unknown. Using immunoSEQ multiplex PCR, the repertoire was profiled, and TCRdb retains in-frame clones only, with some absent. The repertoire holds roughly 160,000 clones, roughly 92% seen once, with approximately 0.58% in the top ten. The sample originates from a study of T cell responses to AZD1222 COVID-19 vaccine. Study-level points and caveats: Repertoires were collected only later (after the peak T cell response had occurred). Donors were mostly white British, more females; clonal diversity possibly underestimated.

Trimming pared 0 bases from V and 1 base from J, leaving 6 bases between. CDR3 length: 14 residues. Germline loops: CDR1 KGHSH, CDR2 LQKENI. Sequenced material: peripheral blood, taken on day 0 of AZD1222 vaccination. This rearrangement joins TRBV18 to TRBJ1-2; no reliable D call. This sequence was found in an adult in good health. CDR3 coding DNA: TGTGCCAGCTCACCACCCTTGATTAACTATGGCTACACCTTC. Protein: CASSPPLINYGYTF.